The rows below give T cell receptor beta chains drawn from one sample of a study of blood T cell repertoires in COVID-19. TCRdb keeps only in-frame clones here, not all; method: immunoSEQ multiplex PCR. This sample has tens of thousands of clones, with about four fifths found just once. The specimen sequenced was peripheral blood. The source is a woman aged 60-75 years with acute or convalescent COVID-19. Both conserved end residues are part of each CDR3. The order of the fields is CDR3 protein, CDR3 length, J gene, V gene.

CDR3 protein: CASRMGGSNTF
CDR3 length: 11
J gene: TRBJ1-2
V gene: TRBV12-3/TRBV12-4

CDR3 protein: CASSRRGASYNEQFF
CDR3 length: 15
J gene: TRBJ2-1
V gene: TRBV5-1

CDR3 protein: CASSGGDTDTQYF
CDR3 length: 13
J gene: TRBJ2-3
V gene: TRBV3-1/TRBV3-2

CDR3 protein: CASSQEGGRSPLHF
CDR3 length: 14
J gene: TRBJ1-6
V gene: TRBV3-1/TRBV3-2

CDR3 protein: CASSRDRGGEKLFF
CDR3 length: 14
J gene: TRBJ1-4
V gene: TRBV5-6

CDR3 protein: CASSYRGATSPLHF
CDR3 length: 14
J gene: TRBJ1-6
V gene: TRBV6-5

CDR3 protein: CAWSPQGHYGYTF
CDR3 length: 13
J gene: TRBJ1-2
V gene: TRBV30

CDR3 protein: CASSAYTEAFF
CDR3 length: 11
J gene: TRBJ1-1
V gene: TRBV9

CDR3 protein: CSVRGGILNTEAFF
CDR3 length: 14
J gene: TRBJ1-1
V gene: TRBV29-1

CDR3 protein: CASGLDRTVYEQYF
CDR3 length: 14
J gene: TRBJ2-7
V gene: TRBV5-4

CDR3 protein: CASSTGTSGGYTQYF
CDR3 length: 15
J gene: TRBJ2-3
V gene: TRBV6-5

CDR3 protein: CASSHSGQKNSPLHF
CDR3 length: 15
J gene: TRBJ1-6
V gene: TRBV3-1/TRBV3-2

CDR3 protein: CASSYRHRGTAFF
CDR3 length: 13
J gene: TRBJ1-1
V gene: TRBV6-5

CDR3 protein: CASTGTANEKLFF
CDR3 length: 13
J gene: TRBJ1-4
V gene: TRBV6-5

CDR3 protein: CASRPATDSGGYTF
CDR3 length: 14
J gene: TRBJ1-2
V gene: TRBV3-1/TRBV3-2

CDR3 protein: CASSPVSAGGTDTQYF
CDR3 length: 16
J gene: TRBJ2-3
V gene: TRBV18

CDR3 protein: CASSWTSGGYTDTQYF
CDR3 length: 16
J gene: TRBJ2-3
V gene: TRBV7-3

CDR3 protein: CASSLPTLGADTQYF
CDR3 length: 15
J gene: TRBJ2-3
V gene: TRBV28

CDR3 protein: CASARQDLDTGELFF
CDR3 length: 15
J gene: TRBJ2-2
V gene: TRBV27

CDR3 protein: CASSPLTGGSPLHF
CDR3 length: 14
J gene: TRBJ1-6
V gene: TRBV5-1

CDR3 protein: CASSLDRNTEAFF
CDR3 length: 13
J gene: TRBJ1-1
V gene: TRBV5-5

CDR3 protein: CASSPPPSGWTYNEQFF
CDR3 length: 17
J gene: TRBJ2-1
V gene: TRBV2

CDR3 protein: CASSLNGGNLGNTIYF
CDR3 length: 16
J gene: TRBJ1-3
V gene: TRBV5-4

CDR3 protein: CASRQGRLAGELFF
CDR3 length: 14
J gene: TRBJ2-2
V gene: TRBV19

CDR3 protein: CASRSPGTRYTQYF
CDR3 length: 14
J gene: TRBJ2-3
V gene: TRBV6-5

CDR3 protein: CASSTWGVSLNTGELFF
CDR3 length: 17
J gene: TRBJ2-2
V gene: TRBV5-4

CDR3 protein: CASSKRGGRDEQFF
CDR3 length: 14
J gene: TRBJ2-1
V gene: TRBV25-1

CDR3 protein: CSVRGRGYTDTQYF
CDR3 length: 14
J gene: TRBJ2-3
V gene: TRBV29-1

CDR3 protein: CASSEQGNYGYTF
CDR3 length: 13
J gene: TRBJ1-2
V gene: TRBV2

CDR3 protein: CASSSPGEGEKLFF
CDR3 length: 14
J gene: TRBJ1-4
V gene: TRBV11-2

CDR3 protein: CASSEPGQLGTEAFF
CDR3 length: 15
J gene: TRBJ1-1
V gene: TRBV10-2

CDR3 protein: CASSSKNTGELFF
CDR3 length: 13
J gene: TRBJ2-2
V gene: TRBV5-1

CDR3 protein: CASSLRQGRGTEAFF
CDR3 length: 15
J gene: TRBJ1-1
V gene: TRBV5-1

CDR3 protein: CASSLAFDRGQPQHF
CDR3 length: 15
J gene: TRBJ1-5
V gene: TRBV7-9

CDR3 protein: CATSGEGLYGYTF
CDR3 length: 13
J gene: TRBJ1-2
V gene: TRBV24-1

CDR3 protein: CASSRLTVEELFF
CDR3 length: 13
J gene: TRBJ2-2
V gene: TRBV5-4

CDR3 protein: CASPGEVGSGNTIYF
CDR3 length: 15
J gene: TRBJ1-3
V gene: TRBV5-7

CDR3 protein: CASSLGQGFAYGYTF
CDR3 length: 15
J gene: TRBJ1-2
V gene: TRBV13

CDR3 protein: CASSRTGASYNEQFF
CDR3 length: 15
J gene: TRBJ2-1
V gene: TRBV5-1

CDR3 protein: CASSLGGGLGEKLFF
CDR3 length: 15
J gene: TRBJ1-4
V gene: TRBV7-9

CDR3 protein: CASSATQQETQYF
CDR3 length: 13
J gene: TRBJ2-5
V gene: TRBV4-1

CDR3 protein: CASSLGQSQGAEQYF
CDR3 length: 15
J gene: TRBJ2-7
V gene: TRBV9

CDR3 protein: CASGIPWRTEGYTF
CDR3 length: 14
J gene: TRBJ1-2
V gene: TRBV12-5

CDR3 protein: CASSPRGPTYEQYF
CDR3 length: 14
J gene: TRBJ2-7
V gene: TRBV3-1/TRBV3-2

CDR3 protein: CSVEDHRGTEAFF
CDR3 length: 13
J gene: TRBJ1-1
V gene: TRBV29-1

CDR3 protein: CASSQEGETQYF
CDR3 length: 12
J gene: TRBJ2-5
V gene: TRBV5-1

CDR3 protein: CSVVRVGANVLTF
CDR3 length: 13
J gene: TRBJ2-6
V gene: TRBV29-1

CDR3 protein: CATSAPPGQGTYGYTF
CDR3 length: 16
J gene: TRBJ1-2
V gene: TRBV24-1

CDR3 protein: CASSRQPNQPQHF
CDR3 length: 13
J gene: TRBJ1-5
V gene: TRBV7-3

CDR3 protein: CASRVQEKLFF
CDR3 length: 11
J gene: TRBJ1-4
V gene: TRBV12-3/TRBV12-4

CDR3 protein: CASSPGEGRYGYTF
CDR3 length: 14
J gene: TRBJ1-2
V gene: TRBV5-1

CDR3 protein: CASSESGDGNTIYF
CDR3 length: 14
J gene: TRBJ1-3
V gene: TRBV6-1

CDR3 protein: CATSRPDRGLFIIPNYGYTF
CDR3 length: 20
J gene: TRBJ1-2
V gene: TRBV24-1

CDR3 protein: CASSFTGTLYGYTF
CDR3 length: 14
J gene: TRBJ1-2
V gene: TRBV27

CDR3 protein: CASKAGGYNEQFF
CDR3 length: 13
J gene: TRBJ2-1
V gene: TRBV2

CDR3 protein: CASSMQKGRGGDYGYTF
CDR3 length: 17
J gene: TRBJ1-2
V gene: TRBV21-1